This T cell receptor (beta chain) is from a study of human CD4 T cells and Enterobacteriaceae. The CDR3 has 13 amino acids. V was trimmed by 0 bases and J by 8 bases, leaving 11 bases between them. CDR1 SGDLS and CDR2 YYNGEE come from the germline V gene. Memory CD4+ T cells were sorted as all CD4+ cells except CD45RA+CCR7+CD95- naive cells, over 95% pure. Of note for this clone: Other DNA sequences within the sample encode an identical CDR3.

Using immunoSEQ multiplex PCR, the repertoire was profiled, and TCRdb retains in-frame clones only, with some absent. The sample has roughly 28,000 clones, roughly 80% seen once. The V gene is TRBV9, the J gene TRBJ1-1; no firm D call. The receptor was isolated from a human donor in good health. Material for sequencing was memory CD4+ T cells from blood. In DNA, the CDR3 is TGTGCCAGCAGCGTAGGAAGCCGTTCCGAAGCTTTCTTT. Protein product: CASSVGSRSEAFF.